Sequencing of this T cell receptor (beta chain) was carried out in a study of blood T cell repertoires in COVID-19. About the study: The analysed material was cDNA or gDNA that came from T cells, B-cell-depleted T cells, or PBMCs.

Losses at the gene ends were 7 bases for V and 4 bases for J; bases not matched to a gene: 7. Germline loops: CDR1 SGHRS, CDR2 YFSETQ. The CDR3 sequence is 14 residues long. Original methodology: Amplification of reference gene primers provided the estimated nucleated cell counts. Repertoires were generated with immunoSEQ multiplex PCR, while TCRdb's copy carries only in-frame clones and drops some. Clone size and V and J calls were adopted from that table, with D and trimming inferred from the DNA. The sample includes tens of thousands of clones, about 85% of them seen just once. The sequenced sample consisted of peripheral blood. The TCR comes from a man in his sixties with active or convalescent COVID-19. The rearrangement joins TRBV5-1 to TRBJ1-4; 7 bases are shared with TRBD1. The CDR3 protein is CASRPGGNNEKLFF. The DNA for the CDR3 is TGCGCCAGCCGTCCAGGGGGTAATAATGAAAAACTGTTTTTT.